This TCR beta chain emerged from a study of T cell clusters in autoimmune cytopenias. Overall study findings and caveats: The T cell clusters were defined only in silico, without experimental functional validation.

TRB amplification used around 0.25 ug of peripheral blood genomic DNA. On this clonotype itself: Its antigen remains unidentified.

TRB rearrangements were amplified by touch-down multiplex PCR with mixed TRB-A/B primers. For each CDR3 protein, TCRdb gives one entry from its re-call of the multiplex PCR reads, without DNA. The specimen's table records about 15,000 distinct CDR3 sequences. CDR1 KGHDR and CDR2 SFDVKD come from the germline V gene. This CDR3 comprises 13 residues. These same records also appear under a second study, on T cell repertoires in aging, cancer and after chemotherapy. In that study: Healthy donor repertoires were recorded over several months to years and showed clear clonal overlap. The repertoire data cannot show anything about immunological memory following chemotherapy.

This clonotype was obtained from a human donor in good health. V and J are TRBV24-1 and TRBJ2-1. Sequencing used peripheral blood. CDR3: CATSGLKPNEQFF.